The rows below give T cell receptor beta chains drawn from one sample of a study of blood T cell repertoires in COVID-19. Some clones are missing from TCRdb's copy, which holds only in-frame ones; the method was immunoSEQ multiplex PCR. The data show about 190,000 clones, around 83% seen once. The source material was PBMCs or T cells enriched from blood (not recorded which). All receptors come from a woman in her twenties or thirties who had been exposed to COVID-19. Each CDR3 is given with its conserved first and last residue. The D gene is left open where the match is weak. Size is stated for part of the rows, as once, few or many counts, or as a class when the clone is expanded.

DNA | CDR3 | D | V | size | J
TGTGCCAGCATTATGAACACTGAAGCTTTCTTT | CASIMNTEAFF | . | TRBV4-2 | . | TRBJ1-1
TGTGCCAGCAGTTCCCTCGGGGGGACGATATATAATTCACCCCTCCACTTT | CASSSLGGTIYNSPLHF | . | TRBV27 | . | TRBJ1-6
TGTGCCAGCCGACAGGGGACAACTAATGAAAAACTGTTTTTT | CASRQGTTNEKLFF | TRBD1 | TRBV19 | . | TRBJ1-4
TGTGCCAGCAGTTCCCGGCAGGGGAGCGCCAATGAGCAGTTCTTC | CASSSRQGSANEQFF | . | TRBV6-5 | once | TRBJ2-1
TGTGCCAGCAGTTCGACGGACAGTAGCAATCAGCCCCAGCATTTT | CASSSTDSSNQPQHF | . | TRBV27 | . | TRBJ1-5
TGTGCCAGCATAACCGGGACAGGAGAGGCCAATGAGCAGTTCTTC | CASITGTGEANEQFF | TRBD1 | TRBV6-5 | . | TRBJ2-1
TGTGCCAGCAGTTACTCCGGACAGGGGGCCTACGAGCAGTACTTC | CASSYSGQGAYEQYF | TRBD1 | TRBV6-5 | few | TRBJ2-7
TGTGCCAGCAGCCCACGGGGGGTTTCAGATACGCAGTATTTT | CASSPRGVSDTQYF | TRBD2 | TRBV3-1/TRBV3-2 | . | TRBJ2-3
TGTGCCAGTAGCAAGGGACAGGGGTTATTGGGCAATCAGCCCCAGCATTTT | CASSKGQGLLGNQPQHF | TRBD1 | TRBV19 | . | TRBJ1-5
TGTGCCTGGGATGGACAGGACTATGGCTACACCTTC | CAWDGQDYGYTF | TRBD1 | TRBV30 | . | TRBJ1-2
TGCGCCAGCAGAGAGGGACAAAATCAGCCCCAGCATTTT | CASREGQNQPQHF | . | TRBV5-1 | . | TRBJ1-5
TGTGCCAGCAGTTTAATAGGGACAGCCTACGAGCAGTACTTC | CASSLIGTAYEQYF | TRBD1 | TRBV27 | . | TRBJ2-7
TGTGCCAGCAGCGCTGCCAGGGTGGGACAGCCCCAGCATTTT | CASSAARVGQPQHF | . | TRBV11-2 | . | TRBJ1-5
TGTGCTAGTGGTTCCTCCCCGGACAGGGGTTTGAGTGAGCAGTTCTTC | CASGSSPDRGLSEQFF | TRBD1 | TRBV12-5 | . | TRBJ2-1
TGTGCCAGCAGCGTAGGGACACCTAACTATGGCTACACCTTC | CASSVGTPNYGYTF | . | TRBV9 | . | TRBJ1-2
TGTGCTAGTGGTTTGAGGGACAGGGCGAGCAATCAGCCCCAGCATTTT | CASGLRDRASNQPQHF | TRBD1 | TRBV12-5 | . | TRBJ1-5
TGTGCCAGCAGCCCCCGACAGGCCCCAGCAGGAGGCTACACCTTC | CASSPRQAPAGGYTF | . | TRBV7-2 | . | TRBJ1-2
TGCGCCAGCAGCTTGGAGCTGAACACAGATACGCAGTATTTT | CASSLELNTDTQYF | . | TRBV5-1 | . | TRBJ2-3
TGTGCCAGCACCTCGCAGTTCTTC | CASTSQFF | . | TRBV2 | . | TRBJ2-1
TGTGCCAGTAGTATAAGCAGCGACACTGAAGCTTTCTTT | CASSISSDTEAFF | . | TRBV19 | . | TRBJ1-1
TGCGCCAGCAGCCAAGGGATCAGGGGTACCTACAATGAGCAGTTCTTC | CASSQGIRGTYNEQFF | . | TRBV4-1 | few | TRBJ2-1
TGTGCCAGCTGGGGCAGATCGTTTGGGCAGTTCTTC | CASWGRSFGQFF | . | TRBV6-5 | . | TRBJ2-1
TGTGCCAGCAGAGATCTTAGGTTTCAGGGGGACAATGAGCAGTTCTTC | CASRDLRFQGDNEQFF | TRBD1 | TRBV7-6 | . | TRBJ2-1
TGTGCCACCAGTGGTGGGACAGGGGGCACAGATACGCAGTATTTT | CATSGGTGGTDTQYF | TRBD1 | TRBV24-1 | . | TRBJ2-3